This T cell receptor beta chain was captured by sequencing in a study of T cells after yellow fever vaccination. Study as a whole: CD3, CD45RA, CCR7 and CD95 were used to sort EM, EMRA, CM and Tscm memory subsets. Study-wide results and caveats: Post-booster repertoires again held most primary-vaccination clones (roughly 95% CD4, approximately 90% CD8). The secondary response was weaker but peaked faster, day 5 versus 15.

The germline CDR1 and CDR2 sequences are SGHTS and YDEGEE. The V gene lost 2 bases and the J gene lost 3 bases, with 8 bases spanning the gap. The CDR3 is 13 amino acids. TCRdb re-derived calls from the 5' RACE reads in MiXCR, one entry per CDR3 protein. The profile shows over 20,000 distinct CDR3 sequences, under 7% of them singletons. This specimen was PBMCs, either bulk or a sorted T-cell subset (CD4+, CD8+, memory, or dextramer-sorted; not recorded which), taken 15 days after the yellow fever booster vaccination. The sequence was collected from a man younger than 45 who received the YFV17D yellow fever vaccine. The rearrangement links TRBV5-8 to TRBJ1-2, with D possibly matching TRBD1 (6 bases). The CDR3 region is CASSLQGYYGYTF. The CDR3 nucleotides read TGTGCCAGCAGCTTACAGGGATACTATGGCTACACCTTC. Together with reference TRBV5-8 and TRBJ1-2, the CDR3 gives the full variable domain: EAGVTQSPTHLIKTRGQQATLRCSPISGHTSVYWYQQALGLGLQFLLWYDEGEERNRGNFPPRFSGRQFPNYSSELNVNALELEDSALYLCASSLQGYYGYTFGSGTRLTVV.